The present TCR beta chain was sequenced within a study of blood T cell repertoires in COVID-19. With V trimmed by 1 base and J by 1 base, 1 base remained unmatched. CDR1 and CDR2 from the germline V gene are SGHTA and FQGNSA. CDR3 length: 15 residues. TCRdb keeps only in-frame clones here, not all; method: immunoSEQ multiplex PCR. Of about 160,000 clones listed, approximately 85% were seen once; the top ten hold about 1.2%. The sample taken for sequencing was peripheral blood. The chain joins TRBV7-2 to TRBJ2-5; TRBD2 matches at 9 bases. The source of this sequence is a man in his 60s who had recovered from COVID-19. Here the CDR3 reads CASSLVLAGQETQYF. CDR3 sequence (DNA): TGTGCCAGCAGCTTAGTACTAGCGGGCCAAGAGACCCAGTACTTC.